The 14 T cell receptor beta chains below were found in one sample sequenced in a study of human T cells and chemical hapten exposure. As to time point: patch test 2, 6 weeks after DPC sensitization. The treatment here: therapeutic diphenylcyclopropenone sensitization with weekly scalp DPC. TCRdb itself ran the RACE reads through MiXCR, one entry per CDR3 protein. The table has 89,000 or so distinct CDR3 sequences, 5% to 8.5% seen once. This material consisted of whole blood, taken in connection with sensitization to the hapten diphenylcyclopropenone (DPC). These receptor sequences come from a woman aged 30 to 39 with alopecia areata. Some clones in this sample may be carry-over from other donors' samples.

The chain couples TRBV9 to TRBJ1-1; possibly TRBD1 for D (5 bases). V lost 0 bases, J lost 6 bases, and 15 bases lay in between. Germline assignment: CDR1 SGDLS and CDR2 YYNGEE. There are 15 residues in the CDR3. CDR3 loop: CASSVVGSRGSEAFF. The CDR3 bases are TGTGCCAGCAGCGTAGTGGGTAGTCGGGGGTCTGAAGCTTTCTTT.

Comment on this clonotype: Being one base from a much bigger clone, this may be a read error. This sequence joins TRBV12-3 or TRBV12-4 and TRBJ1-6; D is ambiguous. CDR3 length: 14 residues. V lost 3 bases and J 10 bases, leaving 13 bases between the germline ends. The CDR3 region is CASSFGLLRSPLHF. In DNA form, the CDR3 reads TGTGCCAGCAGTTTCGGGCTTCTGAGGTCACCCCTCCACTTT.

This clonotype has at least ten counts. The chain is built from TRBV3-1 and TRBJ1-5; 11 bases line up with TRBD1. Germline trimming cut 3 bases from V and 0 bases from J; bases unmatched to any gene: 4. The CDR3 length is 17 residues. Germline CDR1 LGHDT, CDR2 YNNKEL (reference sequence). CDR3 in amino acids: CASSHGTGGNSNQPQHF. The CDR3 DNA follows: TGTGCCAGCAGCCACGGGACAGGGGGGAATAGCAATCAGCCCCAGCATTTT.

This clonotype was seen many times. The V gene is TRBV28, the J gene TRBJ1-2; maybe TRBD1 (5 bases). CDR1 is MDHEN, CDR2 SYDVKM, per germline. CDR3 length: 13 residues. Trimming left V 2 bases short and J 4 bases short, with 8 bases between. Here the CDR3 reads CASSLLQGYGYTF. The CDR3 nucleotides read TGTGCCAGCAGTTTACTCCAGGGCTATGGCTACACCTTC.

The V gene is TRBV9, the J gene TRBJ2-1; 9 bases map to TRBD2. The tail of the sequence fits TRBJ2-7 better, so the J call may be wrong. This CDR3 spans 15 amino acids. Germline assignment: CDR1 SGDLS and CDR2 YYNGEE. CDR3 DNA: TGTGCCAGCAGCGTATCGGGCCTAGCGGGATATGAGCAGTACTTC. Its translation: CASSVSGLAGYEQYF.

This clonotype was observed many times. This chain uses TRBV6-6 with TRBJ2-2; 10 bases are a match to TRBD2. V was clipped by 0 bases and J by 7 bases; unmatched bases: 11. The CDR3 has 18 residues. Germline lookup yields CDR1 MNHNY and CDR2 SVGAGI (reference sequence). CDR3: CASSYSEALGLADGELFF. CDR3 nucleotide sequence: TGTGCCAGCAGTTACTCAGAAGCCCTCGGACTAGCGGACGGGGAGCTGTTTTTT.

This clonotype was found many times. The chain links TRBV5-1 to TRBJ2-5; 7 bases line up with TRBD1. CDR3 length equals 14 residues. Germline V gene lookup returns CDR1 SGHRS and CDR2 YFSETQ. V lost 3 bases and J lost 5; bases outside the gene matches: 7. This chain's CDR3 is CASSSNQGVETQYF. The CDR3 DNA reads as TGCGCCAGCAGCTCGAATCAGGGGGTGGAGACCCAGTACTTC.

This clonotype has a count of ten or more. This rearrangement joins TRBV12-3 or TRBV12-4 to TRBJ1-5; D gene unclear. Trimming cost V 3 bases and J 3 bases, with 6 bases left between them. CDR3 length: 13 amino acids. The CDR3 region has the DNA TGTGCCAGCAGTTTCCAGTTCAATCAGCCCCAGCATTTT. Protein sequence: CASSFQFNQPQHF.

This clonotype came up a few times. This chain connects TRBV12-3 or TRBV12-4 to TRBJ2-5, with a possible D match to TRBD1 (6 bases). V lost 1 base, J lost 2 bases, and 32 bases lay in between. The CDR3 extends over 22 amino acids. CDR3 protein: CASSLDMAEEPTGWLGQETQYF. The CDR3 DNA reads TGTGCCAGCAGTTTAGATATGGCGGAAGAACCCACAGGGTGGTTAGGACAAGAGACCCAGTACTTC.

This sequence joins TRBV5-1 and TRBJ1-1, with TRBD1 matching 7 bases. Per germline, CDR1 SGHRS and CDR2 YFSETQ. V was clipped by 3 bases and J by 1 base; unmatched bases: 3. The CDR3 spans 14 residues. CDR3 loop: CASSSWTGNTEAFF. The CDR3 DNA follows: TGCGCCAGCAGCTCCTGGACAGGGAACACTGAAGCTTTCTTT.

The chain has TRBV3-1 and TRBJ1-6; D gene unclear. The length of the CDR3 is 13 residues. The V gene's germline CDR1 is LGHDT and CDR2 YNNKEL (reference sequence). With 0 bases removed from V and 3 bases from J, the gap between germline ends came to 0 bases. The CDR3 nucleotides read TGTGCCAGCAGCCAAGACTATAATTCACCCCTCCACTTT. It codes for CASSQDYNSPLHF.

This clonotype has at least ten counts. The chain employs TRBV7-9 and TRBJ2-1; 8 nucleotides align to TRBD1. CDR3 length: 15 amino acids. Per germline, CDR1 SEHNR and CDR2 FQNEAQ (reference sequence). Losses at the gene ends were 5 bases for V and 5 bases for J; bases not matched to a gene: 8. CDR3 in amino acids: CASSTGQGANNEQFF. CDR3 DNA sequence: TGTGCCAGCAGCACAGGCCAGGGGGCTAACAATGAGCAGTTCTTC.

The chain combines TRBV27 with TRBJ1-1, with TRBD1 as a possible D gene (5 bases). Germline V CDR1 and CDR2: MNHEY, SMNVEV (reference sequence). V gave up 5 bases and J gave up 1 base, with 11 bases separating them. The CDR3 runs to 14 residues. The CDR3 nucleotides are TGTGCCAGCAGTCCAACAAGGGGGAACACTGAAGCTTTCTTT. This encodes CASSPTRGNTEAFF.

This clonotype was seen many times. V and J are TRBV7-9 and TRBJ2-1; the D call may be TRBD1 or TRBD2 (5 bases each). Germline V gives CDR1 SEHNR, CDR2 FQNEAQ (reference sequence). Trimming shortened V by 2 bases and J by 7 bases, and 18 bases separated the two germline ends. The CDR3 runs 16 residues. The CDR3 coding sequence is TGTGCCAGCAGCTTATCGGCAGGGAGTTTGGGAAATGAGCAGTTCTTC. Protein product: CASSLSAGSLGNEQFF.